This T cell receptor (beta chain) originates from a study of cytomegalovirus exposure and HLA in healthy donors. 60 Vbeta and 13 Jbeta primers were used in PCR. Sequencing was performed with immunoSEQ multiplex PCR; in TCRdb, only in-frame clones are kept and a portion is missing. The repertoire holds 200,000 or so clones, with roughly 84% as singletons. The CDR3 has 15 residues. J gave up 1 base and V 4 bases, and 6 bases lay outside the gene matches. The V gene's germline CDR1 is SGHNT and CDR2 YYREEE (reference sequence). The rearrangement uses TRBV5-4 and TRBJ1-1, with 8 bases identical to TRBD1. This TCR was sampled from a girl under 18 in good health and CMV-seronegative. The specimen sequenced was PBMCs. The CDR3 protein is CASSATGARNTEAFF. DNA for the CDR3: TGTGCCAGCAGCGCGACAGGGGCCCGGAACACTGAAGCTTTCTTT.